This T cell receptor (beta chain) is drawn from a study of blood T cells in healthy people across ages. Primed by a sample-barcoded 5' primer and a J-beta primer mix, a second PCR proceeded for about 6 to 11 cycles. TCRdb itself ran the 5' RACE reads through MiXCR, one entry per CDR3 protein. The table has approximately 1.5 million distinct CDR3 sequences, around 40% seen once. The V gene end was trimmed by 2 bases and the J gene end by 2 bases; junction bases not matched to a gene: 5. There are 15 residues in the CDR3. Germline CDR1 reads DFQATT; CDR2 reads SNEGSKA (reference sequence). This clonotype has just a few counts. The antigen is undetermined. The study's findings and limits: The unsorted PBMCs prevented any conclusive comparison of naive versus antigen-experienced cells.

Sample: blood. The receptor was isolated from a woman aged 18-29 years in good health. This chain links TRBV20-1 with TRBJ2-5; TRBD2 matches at 10 bases. The CDR3 coding sequence is TGCAGTGCTAGAAGTCTAGCGGGAGAGCAAGAGACCCAGTACTTC. Translated, it gives CSARSLAGEQETQYF.